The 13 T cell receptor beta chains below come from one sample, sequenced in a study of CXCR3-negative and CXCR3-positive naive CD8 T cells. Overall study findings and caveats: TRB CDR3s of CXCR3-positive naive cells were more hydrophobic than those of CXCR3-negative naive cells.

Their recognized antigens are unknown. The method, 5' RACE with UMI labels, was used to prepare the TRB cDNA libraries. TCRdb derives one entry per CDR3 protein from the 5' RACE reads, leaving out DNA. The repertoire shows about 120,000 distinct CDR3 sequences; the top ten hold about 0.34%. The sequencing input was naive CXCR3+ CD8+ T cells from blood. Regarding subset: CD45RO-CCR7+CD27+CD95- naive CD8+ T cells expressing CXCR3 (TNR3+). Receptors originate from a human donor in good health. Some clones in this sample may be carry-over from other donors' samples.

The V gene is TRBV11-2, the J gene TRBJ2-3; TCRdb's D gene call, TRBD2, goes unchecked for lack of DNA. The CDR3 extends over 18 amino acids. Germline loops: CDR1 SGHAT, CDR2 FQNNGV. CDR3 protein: CASSLFHSGRGSTDTQYF.

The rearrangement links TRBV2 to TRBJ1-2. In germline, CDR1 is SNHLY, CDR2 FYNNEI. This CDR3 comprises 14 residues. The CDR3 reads CASSEEAGNYGYTF.

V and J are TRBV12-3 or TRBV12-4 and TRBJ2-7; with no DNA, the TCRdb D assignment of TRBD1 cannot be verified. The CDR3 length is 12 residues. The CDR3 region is CASQTGGYEQYF.

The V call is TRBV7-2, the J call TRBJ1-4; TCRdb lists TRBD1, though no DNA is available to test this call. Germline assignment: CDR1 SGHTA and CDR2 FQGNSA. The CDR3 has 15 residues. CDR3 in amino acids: CASRSQGTTNEKLFF.

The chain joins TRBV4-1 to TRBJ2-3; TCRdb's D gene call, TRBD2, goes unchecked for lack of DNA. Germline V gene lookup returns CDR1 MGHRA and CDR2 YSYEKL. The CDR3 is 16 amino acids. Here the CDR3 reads CASSQELAGTTDTQYF.

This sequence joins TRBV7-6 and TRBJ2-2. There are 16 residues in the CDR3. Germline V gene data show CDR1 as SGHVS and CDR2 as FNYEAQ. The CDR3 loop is CASSLAASGKTGELFF.

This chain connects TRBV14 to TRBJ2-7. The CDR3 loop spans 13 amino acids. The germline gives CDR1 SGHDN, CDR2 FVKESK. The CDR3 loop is CASSSRGSYEQYF.

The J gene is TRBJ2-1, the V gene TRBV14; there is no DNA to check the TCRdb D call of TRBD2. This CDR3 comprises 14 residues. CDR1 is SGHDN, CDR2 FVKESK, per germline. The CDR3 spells CASSQGLSYNEQFF.

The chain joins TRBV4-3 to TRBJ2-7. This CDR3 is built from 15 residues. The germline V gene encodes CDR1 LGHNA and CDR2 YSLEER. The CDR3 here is CASSQDRTGAYEQYF.

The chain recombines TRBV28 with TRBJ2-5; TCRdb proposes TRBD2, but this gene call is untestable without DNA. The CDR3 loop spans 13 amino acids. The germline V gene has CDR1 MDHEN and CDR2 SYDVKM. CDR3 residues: CASSSYRGATQYF. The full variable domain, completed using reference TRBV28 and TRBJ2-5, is DVKVTQSSRYLVKRTGEKVFLECVQDMDHENMFWYRQDPGLGLRLIYFSYDVKMKEKGDIPEGYSVSREKKERFSLILESASTNQTSMYLCASSSYRGATQYFGPGTRLLVL.

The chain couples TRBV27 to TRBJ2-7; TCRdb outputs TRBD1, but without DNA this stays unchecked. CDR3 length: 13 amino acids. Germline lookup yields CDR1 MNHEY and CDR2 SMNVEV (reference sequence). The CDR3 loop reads CASSRTASYEQYF.

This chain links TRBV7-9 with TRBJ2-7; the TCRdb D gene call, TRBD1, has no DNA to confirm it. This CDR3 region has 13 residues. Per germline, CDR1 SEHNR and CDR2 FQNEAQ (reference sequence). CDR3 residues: CAVLGDGDYEQYF.

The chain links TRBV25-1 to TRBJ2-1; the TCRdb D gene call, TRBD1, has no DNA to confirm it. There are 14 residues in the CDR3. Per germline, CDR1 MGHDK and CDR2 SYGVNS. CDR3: CASSLQGSYNEQFF. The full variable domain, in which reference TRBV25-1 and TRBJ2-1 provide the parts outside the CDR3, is EADIYQTPRYLVIGTGKKITLECSQTMGHDKMYWYQQDPGMELHLIHYSYGVNSTEKGDLSSESTVSRIRTEHFPLTLESARPSHTSQYLCASSLQGSYNEQFFGPGTRLTVL.